Each of the 30 T cell receptor beta chains below was sequenced from the same sample in a study of blood T cell repertoires in COVID-19. TCRdb's copy holds only in-frame clones and misses some; the assay was immunoSEQ multiplex PCR. This sample has 470,000 or so clones; 80% to 90% occur once, and the top ten carry 3.2%. Material: peripheral blood. These receptors came from a human donor in a cohort sampled during active COVID-19.

This chain links TRBV27 with TRBJ2-3; D is perhaps TRBD2 (6 bases). V lost 5 bases to trimming and J lost 6 bases, with 15 bases between them. The CDR3 runs to 14 residues. Germline V gene sequence: CDR1 MNHEY, CDR2 SMNVEV (reference sequence). CDR3 amino acids: CASSRTGVGDTQYF. Written as DNA, the CDR3 is TGTGCCAGCAGTCGGACGGGAGTGGGGGATACGCAGTATTTT.

This sequence joins TRBV7-8 and TRBJ2-7, with 7 nucleotides matching TRBD2. The length of the CDR3 is 16 residues. CDR1 and CDR2 from the germline V gene are SGHVS and FQNEAQ. Trimming removed 1 base from V and 5 bases from J; junction bases left unmatched: 11. CDR3 protein: CASSLVSGGRKDEQYF. Written as DNA, the CDR3 is TGTGCCAGCAGCTTAGTTTCGGGGGGAAGGAAGGACGAGCAGTACTTC.

The chain recombines TRBV19 with TRBJ2-3; D ambiguous. Germline loops: CDR1 LNHDA, CDR2 SQIVND (reference sequence). The CDR3 sequence is 15 residues long. V lost 3 bases and J lost 4, with 14 bases in between. CDR3 in amino acids: CASSIAYGRADTQYF. CDR3 nucleotide sequence: TGTGCCAGTAGTATCGCGTATGGCCGGGCAGATACGCAGTATTTT.

The genes are TRBV19 and TRBJ2-2; D is uncertain. Germline loops: CDR1 LNHDA, CDR2 SQIVND (reference sequence). This CDR3 comprises 16 residues. The ends were cut back, 9 bases at V and 1 base at J, with 18 bases in the middle. The CDR3 protein is CASPEPPTGNTGELFF. In DNA form, the CDR3 reads TGTGCCAGCCCCGAGCCCCCTACTGGGAACACCGGGGAGCTGTTTTTT.

DNA of the CDR3: TGCGCCAGCAGCAAGAAAATCAACACCGAAATGAACACTGAAGCTTTCTTT. Its translation is CASSKKINTEMNTEAFF. The chain carries TRBV5-1 and TRBJ1-1; D gene unclear. This CDR3 comprises 17 residues. With 4 bases removed from V and 0 bases from J, the gap between germline ends came to 19 bases. Germline loops: CDR1 SGHRS, CDR2 YFSETQ.

This chain uses TRBV29-1 with TRBJ1-1, with 8 bases that match TRBD1. Germline assignment: CDR1 SQVTM and CDR2 ANQGSEA. The ends lost 7 bases at V and 0 bases at J; junction bases unmatched: 7. This CDR3 is 14 amino acids long. Here the CDR3 DNA reads TGCAGCGCCCGGGGACAGGCGATGAACACTGAAGCTTTCTTT. Translating it yields CSARGQAMNTEAFF.

In regard to this clone: The same CDR3 can be traced to other DNA sequences in this sample. J is TRBJ2-7 and V is TRBV5-6, with 9 bases that match TRBD1. The CDR3 covers 14 residues. J was trimmed by 7 bases and V by 4 bases; bases with no gene match: 9. Germline values: CDR1 SGHDT, CDR2 YYEEEE. The CDR3, as DNA: TGTGCCAGCAGCCGCGGGGACAGGGTGGGGGAGCAGTACTTC. Residues: CASSRGDRVGEQYF.

The chain recombines TRBV7-2 with TRBJ1-1, with 9 bases that match TRBD1. Germline assignment: CDR1 SGHTA and CDR2 FQGNSA. Trimming at V came to 5 bases and at J to 5 bases, leaving 9 bases not matched to a gene. The CDR3 length is 15 residues. CDR3 DNA sequence: TGTGCCAGCAGCCCCATCGGGACAGGGAAAACTGAAGCTTTCTTT. It specifies CASSPIGTGKTEAFF.

The CDR3 DNA sequence: TGTGCCAGCAGTCCAAGGGGCTGGGGCTACACCTTC. This encodes CASSPRGWGYTF. The rearrangement uses TRBV9 and TRBJ1-2; D might be TRBD1 (5 bases). Germline V gene sequence: CDR1 SGDLS, CDR2 YYNGEE. This CDR3 has 12 amino acids. V was pared by 5 bases and J by 8 bases, with 13 bases between.

V gene TRBV5-1 combines with J gene TRBJ2-1, with 16 nucleotides matching TRBD2. J gave up 8 bases and V 4 bases, and 3 bases lay outside the gene matches. The CDR3 is made up of 15 amino acids. Germline V gene data show CDR1 as SGHRS and CDR2 as YFSETQ. CDR3 region: CASSPGTSGRDEQFF. CDR3 nucleotides: TGCGCCAGCAGCCCCGGGACTAGCGGGAGGGATGAGCAGTTCTTC.

The rearrangement uses TRBV12-5 and TRBJ1-1; possibly TRBD1 for D (6 bases). The CDR3 is 12 residues long. The V end was cut by 6 bases, the J end by 7 bases, with 12 bases between. Germline CDR1 is LGHNT and CDR2 is FRNRAP. CDR3 DNA: TGTGCTAGTGGCCGGACAGTCTATGAAGCTTTCTTT. This gives the protein CASGRTVYEAFF.

This chain uses TRBV18 with TRBJ2-1, with 11 bases lining up with TRBD2. The ends lost 2 bases at V and 4 bases at J; junction bases unmatched: 4. CDR3 length equals 16 residues. CDR1 is KGHSH and CDR2 is LQKENI in the germline V gene. In nucleotides, the CDR3 is TGTGCCAGCTCACCAGTACTAGCGGGAGCTTACAATGAGCAGTTCTTC. It is translated as CASSPVLAGAYNEQFF.

This chain links TRBV5-1 with TRBJ1-1; D may be TRBD1 (6 bases). V was trimmed by 4 bases and J by 3 bases, leaving 16 bases between them. CDR1 is SGHRS and CDR2 is YFSETQ in the germline V gene. This CDR3 has 15 amino acids. CDR3 sequence (DNA): TGCGCCAGCAGCGGACTCCAGGGGTCGTACACTGAAGCTTTCTTT. It translates to CASSGLQGSYTEAFF.

The count of this clone is one. This chain uses TRBV29-1 with TRBJ2-3, with D maybe TRBD2 (5 bases). CDR3 length equals 14 residues. V was trimmed by 2 bases and J by 8 bases, leaving 17 bases between them. Germline V CDR1 and CDR2: SQVTM, ANQGSEA. The CDR3 nucleotides are TGCAGCGTTGAATGGGGAAGGCTTGGAGGTACGCAGTATTTT. Amino acids: CSVEWGRLGGTQYF.

The gene calls are TRBV24-1 and TRBJ1-1, with TRBD1 identical over 8 bases. With V trimmed by 9 bases and J by 5 bases, 10 bases remained unmatched. The CDR3 spans 14 residues. The germline gives CDR1 KGHDR, CDR2 SFDVKD. CDR3 DNA sequence: TGTGCCACCTCCCGGACAGGGCGAGATACTGAAGCTTTCTTT. As protein: CATSRTGRDTEAFF.

The genes are TRBV7-9 and TRBJ1-6; the match to TRBD1 covers 12 bases. V lost 4 bases and J lost 15; bases outside the gene matches: 7. CDR3 length: 14 residues. Germline V lookup: CDR1 SEHNR, CDR2 FQNEAQ (reference sequence). For the CDR3, the DNA is TGTGCCAGCAGCTGGGGGACAGGGGGCGAGATCCTCCACTTT. Translated, it gives CASSWGTGGEILHF.

A few counts support this clone. The gene calls are TRBV24-1 and TRBJ2-3; 7 nucleotides align to TRBD2. This CDR3 spans 15 amino acids. The germline CDR1 and CDR2 sequences are KGHDR and SFDVKD. V was clipped by 6 bases and J by 2 bases; unmatched bases: 7. The CDR3 here is CATSQPSGDTDTQYF. As DNA, the CDR3 is TGTGCCACCAGTCAGCCTAGCGGTGACACAGATACGCAGTATTTT.

V gene TRBV5-6 combines with J gene TRBJ1-6; D is perhaps TRBD1 (6 bases). Germline V CDR1 and CDR2: SGHDT, YYEEEE. The CDR3 spans 15 residues. Deletions cut 2 bases from V and 9 bases from J, with 15 bases between. In nucleotides, the CDR3 is TGTGCCAGCAGCTTAGAACAGGGTAGAACTTCACCCCTCCACTTT. It codes for CASSLEQGRTSPLHF. The entire variable domain, with the rest obtained from reference TRBV5-6 and TRBJ1-6, is as follows: DAGVTQSPTHLIKTRGQQVTLRCSPKSGHDTVSWYQQALGQGPQFIFQYYEEEERQRGNFPDRFSGHQFPNYSSELNVNALLLGDSALYLCASSLEQGRTSPLHFGNGTRLTVT.

This clone occurred once. The chain links TRBV6-2 or TRBV6-3 to TRBJ1-3, with D uncertain. V was trimmed by 2 bases and J by 0 bases, leaving 5 bases between them. CDR3 length: 14 amino acids. The germline V gene encodes CDR1 MNHEY and CDR2 SVGEGT. In DNA, the CDR3 is TGTGCCAGCAGTTACGGAGACTCTGGAAACACCATATATTTT. Translated: CASSYGDSGNTIYF.

This rearrangement joins TRBV14 to TRBJ2-4; weak D call: TRBD1 (5 bases). The CDR3 runs 13 residues. Germline loops: CDR1 SGHDN, CDR2 FVKESK. Trimming removed 6 bases at V and 8 bases at J, with 14 bases between. The CDR3 here is CASSTRVWDIQYF. CDR3 bases: TGTGCCAGCAGTACCAGGGTTTGGGACATTCAGTACTTC.

This chain joins TRBV7-6 and TRBJ2-2; 7 bases match TRBD2. Germline lookup yields CDR1 SGHVS and CDR2 FNYEAQ. The CDR3 has 16 residues. V trimming: 5 bases; J trimming: 2 bases; junction bases outside the gene matches: 8. The CDR3, as DNA: TGTGCCAGCAGCCCCCAAGCGGGGTCAAACACCGGGGAGCTGTTTTTT. This codes for CASSPQAGSNTGELFF.

The rearrangement links TRBV5-1 to TRBJ2-7, with TRBD1 matching 8 bases. This CDR3 contains 13 residues. V lost 4 bases, J lost 5 bases, and 5 bases stayed unmatched. Germline lookup yields CDR1 SGHRS and CDR2 YFSETQ. The CDR3 DNA reads as TGCGCCAGCAGCCTGGACAGGGTCGACGAGCAGTACTTC. Protein sequence: CASSLDRVDEQYF.

The chain couples TRBV6-5 to TRBJ1-5; D perhaps matches TRBD1 (6 bases). Germline CDR1 is MNHEY and CDR2 is SVGAGI. This CDR3 has 15 amino acids. Between the trimmed V and J ends, which lost 6 bases and 3 bases, there was a span of 15 bases. The CDR3 nucleotides read TGTGCCAGCAGCGCCGACAGGAATATCAATCAGCCCCAGCATTTT. The encoded protein is CASSADRNINQPQHF.

This clone was observed once. The rearrangement links TRBV5-5 to TRBJ2-1, with TRBD2 matching 10 bases. The germline V gene encodes CDR1 SGHKS and CDR2 YYEKEE (reference sequence). The V and J ends lost 2 bases and 9 bases, in that order; junction bases with no gene match: 8. This CDR3 is built from 15 residues. DNA for the CDR3: TGTGCCAGCAGCTTTGGACTAGCGGAGGTAGGTGAGCAGTTCTTC. Its translation is CASSFGLAEVGEQFF.

The chain employs TRBV19 and TRBJ1-2; D is unresolved. The V and J ends lost 5 bases and 8 bases respectively, with 12 bases between them. Per germline, CDR1 LNHDA and CDR2 SQIVND (reference sequence). This CDR3 region has 12 residues. The CDR3 loop is CASSDLTGGYTF. The CDR3 nucleotides read TGTGCCAGTAGTGACTTAACGGGGGGCTACACCTTC.

The V and J genes are TRBV28 and TRBJ2-7; TRBD1 might be the D (5 bases). V gave up 3 bases and J gave up 3 bases, with 9 bases separating them. Per the germline V gene, CDR1 is MDHEN and CDR2 is SYDVKM. This CDR3 is built from 13 residues. The CDR3 bases are TGTGCCAGCAGTTTCTCTGGACACTACGAGCAGTACTTC. Translating it yields CASSFSGHYEQYF.

This clone came up once. The chain uses TRBV29-1 and TRBJ1-2; the D gene is possibly TRBD1 (5 bases). The germline V and J ends were trimmed by 7 bases and 7 bases, with 13 bases remaining between them. Germline values: CDR1 SQVTM, CDR2 ANQGSEA. The CDR3 runs to 11 residues. CDR3 residues: CSAQEGFGYTF. The CDR3, as DNA: TGCAGCGCCCAGGAGGGGTTTGGCTACACCTTC.

This clone was seen only once. Within the sample, other DNA sequences also encode this same CDR3. This chain connects TRBV18 to TRBJ1-2; no reliable D call. This CDR3 has 12 amino acids. Trimming took 3 bases from V and 3 from J, leaving 5 bases between them. Germline V gene sequence: CDR1 KGHSH, CDR2 LQKENI. In DNA, the CDR3 is TGTGCCAGCTCACCTACAGACTATGGCTACACCTTC. Translating it yields CASSPTDYGYTF.

The table lists this clone with a count of one. V gene TRBV7-6 combines with J gene TRBJ2-3; D call uncertain. Per germline, CDR1 SGHVS and CDR2 FNYEAQ. Trimming removed 4 bases from V and 2 bases from J, with 7 bases in between. This CDR3 has 13 residues. CDR3 coding DNA: TGTGCCAGCAGCTCAGGCCCCACAGATACGCAGTATTTT. Encoded protein: CASSSGPTDTQYF.

The J gene is TRBJ1-1, the V gene TRBV12-3 or TRBV12-4, with D unresolved. V lost 7 bases, J lost 6 bases, and 15 bases lay in between. The CDR3 sequence is 13 residues long. This chain's CDR3 is CASTEGGFAEAFF. CDR3 bases: TGTGCCAGCACCGAGGGAGGATTCGCTGAAGCTTTCTTT.